This TCR beta chain was documented in a study of Graves' ophthalmopathy and Graves' hyperthyroidism. On this clonotype: The target antigen is unknown. Being one base from a much bigger clone, this may be a read error.

The starting material, about 9.5 ml of fresh peripheral blood, provided the PBMCs. The authors amplified TCR beta CDR3 regions from RNA transcripts. HTBI-primed RT-PCR formed the first round, and a multiplex PCR formed the second. TCRdb fed the multiplex PCR reads into MiXCR, producing one record per CDR3 protein. The data hold hundreds of thousands of distinct CDR3 sequences, with over 40% observed a single time. Overall study findings and caveats: Blood also harbored most expanded thyroid clonotypes above 0.001 frequency.

Germline values: CDR1 SEHNR, CDR2 FQNEAQ (reference sequence). The CDR3 extends over 16 amino acids. The source material was peripheral blood. This rearrangement joins TRBV7-9 to TRBJ2-5; D is possibly TRBD1 or TRBD2 (5 bases each). This clonotype originated in an adult man with Graves' ophthalmopathy. The CDR3 nucleotides read TGTGCCAGCAGCTTAGGGAGGACACGACTCCAAGAGACCCAGGACTTC. Its translation is CASSLGRTRLQETQDF.